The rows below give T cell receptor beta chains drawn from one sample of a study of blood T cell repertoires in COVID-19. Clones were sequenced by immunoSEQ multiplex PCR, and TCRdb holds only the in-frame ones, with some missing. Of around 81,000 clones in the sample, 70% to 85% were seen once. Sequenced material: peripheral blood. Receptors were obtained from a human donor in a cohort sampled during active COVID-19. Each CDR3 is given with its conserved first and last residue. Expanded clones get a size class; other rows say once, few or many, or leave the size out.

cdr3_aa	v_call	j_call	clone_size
CASSQEGRGEKLFF	TRBV4-2	TRBJ1-4	.
CASSLDFRQIYGYTF	TRBV11-2	TRBJ1-2	.
CASTRKLTGAFQPQHF	TRBV6-6	TRBJ1-5	once
CASSQVPSGANTDTQYF	TRBV7-2	TRBJ2-3	.
CASSPRTLADSDTQYF	TRBV7-6	TRBJ2-3	.
CASRSSDSQAYGYTF	TRBV28	TRBJ1-2	.
CASSRGTGGSTGELFF	TRBV5-4	TRBJ2-2	.
CSVVKQGFGYEQYF	TRBV29-1	TRBJ2-7	once
CASSQGGGTPQFF	TRBV3-1/TRBV3-2	TRBJ2-1	once
CASRRVAGGTGELFF	TRBV6-5	TRBJ2-2	once
CASSYDAGNWEDEQYF	TRBV6-6	TRBJ2-7	once
CSASHRRAGELDTQYF	TRBV20-1	TRBJ2-3	.
CASSLVRRGEAFF	TRBV7-9	TRBJ1-1	.
CASRAAGGPRDTQYF	TRBV5-4	TRBJ2-3	.
CASSLAEFSGNTIYF	TRBV7-9	TRBJ1-3	.
CASSLKGVRGNTIYF	TRBV7-6	TRBJ1-3	.
CASSSTGSGTEAFF	TRBV6-5	TRBJ1-1	.
CASPRGDRGVYGYTF	TRBV25-1	TRBJ1-2	.
CATSDRGLAGGQNEQFF	TRBV24-1	TRBJ2-1	.